This T cell receptor (beta chain) was captured in a study of shared clonotypes between healthy human individuals. Looking at the study overall: Every donor yielded three CD4 naive, three CD4 memory, two CD8 naive and one CD8 memory plate.

Authors' analysis steps: Junction-only sequences without quality scores came from ImmunoSEQ, so filtering differed. Here immunoSEQ multiplex PCR was the method, and the copy in TCRdb shows in-frame clones only, minus some. From that table come the V and J calls and clone size; the DNA was used to work out D and trimming. Among about 2.5 million clones, roughly 92% were seen once, and the ten largest hold roughly 0.34%. The split of CD4+ cells yielded CD45RA+ naive and CD45RA-negative memory subsets. General study findings and limits: The researchers took only blood, and tissue repertoires probably look different.

The CDR3 contains 14 residues. The germline V gene has CDR1 MGHRA and CDR2 YSYEKL. Trimming took 2 bases from V and 2 from J, leaving 10 bases between them. With regard to this clone: Its antigen remains unknown.

The chain recombines TRBV4-1 with TRBJ2-7; D remains unclear. Sequencing was performed on naive CD4+ T cells from PBMCs. The subset was: CD45RA+ positively selected. This TCR was sampled from a man younger than 30 in good health. Some clones in this sample may be carry-over from other donors' samples. The CDR3 loop reads CASSQPANTYEQYF. In nucleotides, the CDR3 is TGCGCCAGCAGCCAACCGGCGAATACCTACGAGCAGTACTTC.